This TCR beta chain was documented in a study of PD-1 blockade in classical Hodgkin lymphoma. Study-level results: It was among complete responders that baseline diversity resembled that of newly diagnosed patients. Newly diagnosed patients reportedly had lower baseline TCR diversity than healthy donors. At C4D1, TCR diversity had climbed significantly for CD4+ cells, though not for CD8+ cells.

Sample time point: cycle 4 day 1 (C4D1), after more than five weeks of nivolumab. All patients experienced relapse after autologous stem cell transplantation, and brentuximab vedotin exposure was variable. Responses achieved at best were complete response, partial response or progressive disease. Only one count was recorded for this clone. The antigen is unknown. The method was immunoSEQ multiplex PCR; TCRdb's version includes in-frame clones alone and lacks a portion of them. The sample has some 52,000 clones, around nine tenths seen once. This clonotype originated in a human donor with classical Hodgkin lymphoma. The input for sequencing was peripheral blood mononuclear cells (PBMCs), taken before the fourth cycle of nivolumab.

The CDR3 nucleotides read TGTGCCAGCAGAAAAGACAGACAACTCTACGAGCAGTACTTC. Translation gives CASRKDRQLYEQYF. The chain employs TRBV2 and TRBJ2-7, with D tentatively TRBD1 (5 bases). The ends were cut back, 6 bases at V and 3 bases at J, with 15 bases in the middle. The germline CDR1 and CDR2 sequences are SNHLY and FYNNEI. The CDR3 is made up of 14 amino acids.